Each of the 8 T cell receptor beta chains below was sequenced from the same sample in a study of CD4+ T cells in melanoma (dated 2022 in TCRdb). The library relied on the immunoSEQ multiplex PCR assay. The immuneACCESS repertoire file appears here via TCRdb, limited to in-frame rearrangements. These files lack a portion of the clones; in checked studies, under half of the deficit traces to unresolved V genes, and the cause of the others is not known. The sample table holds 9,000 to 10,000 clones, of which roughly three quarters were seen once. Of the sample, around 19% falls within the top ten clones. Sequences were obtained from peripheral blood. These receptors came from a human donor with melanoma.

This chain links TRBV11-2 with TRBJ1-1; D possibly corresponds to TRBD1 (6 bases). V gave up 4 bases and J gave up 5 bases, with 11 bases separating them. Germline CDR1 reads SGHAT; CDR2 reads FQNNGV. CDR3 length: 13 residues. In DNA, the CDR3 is TGTGCCAGCAGCTCTACCAGGGGAACTGAAGCTTTCTTT. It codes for CASSSTRGTEAFF.

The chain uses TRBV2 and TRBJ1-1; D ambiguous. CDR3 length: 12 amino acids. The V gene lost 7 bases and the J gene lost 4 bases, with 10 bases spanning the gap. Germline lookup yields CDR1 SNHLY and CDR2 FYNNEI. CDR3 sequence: CASIRAFTEAFF. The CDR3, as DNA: TGTGCCAGCATCCGGGCCTTCACTGAAGCTTTCTTT.

This CDR3 reads CASSLGGGHYGYTF. CDR3 nucleotides: TGTGCCAGCAGTTTAGGGGGGGGGCACTATGGCTACACCTTC. The V gene is TRBV28, the J gene TRBJ1-2, with D possibly TRBD1 on 6 matching bases. There are 14 residues in the CDR3. With 2 bases removed from V and 3 bases from J, the gap between germline ends came to 10 bases. Germline V gene sequence: CDR1 MDHEN, CDR2 SYDVKM.

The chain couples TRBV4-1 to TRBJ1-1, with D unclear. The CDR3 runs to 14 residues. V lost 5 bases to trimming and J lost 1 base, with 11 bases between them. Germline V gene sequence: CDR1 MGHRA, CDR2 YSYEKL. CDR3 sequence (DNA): TGCGCCAGCAGCTTCCGAACAGAGAACACTGAAGCTTTCTTT. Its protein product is CASSFRTENTEAFF.

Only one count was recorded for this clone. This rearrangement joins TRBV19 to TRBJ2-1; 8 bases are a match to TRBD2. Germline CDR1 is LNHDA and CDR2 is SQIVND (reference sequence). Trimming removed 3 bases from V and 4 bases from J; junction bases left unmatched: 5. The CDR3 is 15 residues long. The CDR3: CASSIQAGDYNEQFF. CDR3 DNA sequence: TGTGCCAGTAGTATCCAAGCGGGGGATTACAATGAGCAGTTCTTC.

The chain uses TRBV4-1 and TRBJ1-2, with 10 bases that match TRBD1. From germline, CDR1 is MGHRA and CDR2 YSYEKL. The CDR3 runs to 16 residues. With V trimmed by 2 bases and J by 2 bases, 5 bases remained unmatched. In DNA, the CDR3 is TGCGCCAGCAGCCAACTGACAGGGGGCGCCAACTATGGCTACACCTTC. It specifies CASSQLTGGANYGYTF.

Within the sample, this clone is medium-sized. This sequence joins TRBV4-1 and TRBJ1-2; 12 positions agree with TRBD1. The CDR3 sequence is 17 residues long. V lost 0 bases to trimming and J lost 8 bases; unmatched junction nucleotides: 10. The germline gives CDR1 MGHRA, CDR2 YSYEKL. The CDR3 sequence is CASSQDVGTGGARGYTF. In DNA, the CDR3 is TGCGCCAGCAGCCAAGATGTTGGGACAGGGGGCGCGAGGGGCTACACCTTC.

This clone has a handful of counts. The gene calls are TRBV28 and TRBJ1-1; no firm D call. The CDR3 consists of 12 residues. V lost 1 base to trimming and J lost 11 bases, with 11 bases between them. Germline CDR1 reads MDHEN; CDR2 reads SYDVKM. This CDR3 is CASSLSATGAFF. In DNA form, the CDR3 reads TGTGCCAGCAGTTTATCGGCAACCGGGGCTTTCTTT.